Sequencing of this T cell receptor (beta chain) was carried out in a study of blood T cell repertoires in COVID-19. The CDR3 has 14 amino acids. Trimming removed 0 bases at V and 5 bases at J, with 11 bases between. Germline values: CDR1 SGHRS, CDR2 YFSETQ. The method was immunoSEQ multiplex PCR; TCRdb's version includes in-frame clones alone and lacks a portion of them. This table has around 480,000 clones, roughly nine tenths appearing once. The chain links TRBV5-1 to TRBJ2-5; tentatively, D is TRBD1 (6 bases). The receptor comes from a woman younger than 30 who had recovered from COVID-19. Material for sequencing was PBMCs or T cells enriched from blood (not recorded which). CDR3 DNA: TGCGCCAGCAGCTTGGCCGAGGGGGTGGAGACCCAGTACTTC. Its translation: CASSLAEGVETQYF.